This T cell receptor (beta chain) was captured in a study of lymphopenia after photon versus proton radiotherapy. Findings and limits, study-wide: Larger post-nadir TCR diversity loss correlated inversely with survival in deceased patients.

Germline CDR1 reads SGHAT; CDR2 reads FQNNGV. The V end lost 5 bases, the J end lost 9 bases, and 8 bases lay between the germline ends. The CDR3 is 12 amino acids. Notes on this clone: Antigen specificity is unknown.

Data came from immunoSEQ multiplex PCR; TCRdb stores just in-frame clones and leaves some out. The sample has roughly 30,000 clones; roughly 87% are singletons. The V gene is TRBV11-2, the J gene TRBJ1-6, with unresolved D. The receptor was isolated from a woman aged 60-75 years with cholangiocarcinoma. Some clones in this sample may be carry-over from other donors' samples. The specimen was peripheral blood, collected from a patient treated with proton-based radiotherapy. The CDR3 here is CASSPDGSPLHF. CDR3 in DNA: TGTGCCAGCAGCCCGGACGGTTCACCCCTCCACTTT.